These 13 T cell receptor beta chains share one sample of origin, sequenced in a study of breast tumors, draining lymph nodes, adjacent tissues. Samples came from axillary lymph nodes draining the breast cancer. TCRdb reprocessed the multiplex PCR reads via MiXCR and lists one record per CDR3 protein. The table records 130,000 or so distinct CDR3 sequences, about 20% of them present only once. The material sequenced was axillary lymph node tissue. All receptors derive from a female donor with breast cancer. Some clones in this sample may be carry-over from other donors' samples.

The V gene is TRBV6-1, the J gene TRBJ2-1; 9 bases are a match to TRBD2. Germline assignment: CDR1 MNHNS and CDR2 SASEGT. V dropped 6 bases and J dropped 6; count of bases not matched to a gene: 9. This CDR3 has 15 amino acids. The CDR3 DNA is TGTGCCAGCAGCCCATCGGCTAGCGGGGTCAATGAGCAGTTCTTC. It codes for CASSPSASGVNEQFF.

This clonotype was counted many times. V is TRBV24-1 and J is TRBJ1-4; D possibly corresponds to TRBD1 (6 bases). The ends were cut back, 2 bases at V and 3 bases at J, with 12 bases in the middle. CDR1 and CDR2 from the germline V gene are KGHDR and SFDVKD. This CDR3 contains 16 residues. CDR3 coding DNA: TGTGCCACCAGTGATTCAAACAGGGTCTCTAATGAAAAACTGTTTTTT. Translated: CATSDSNRVSNEKLFF.

There are many counts of this clonotype. The chain couples TRBV4-1 to TRBJ2-3; D unresolved. The V gene lost 0 bases and the J gene lost 4 bases, with 8 bases spanning the gap. The germline V gene encodes CDR1 MGHRA and CDR2 YSYEKL. The CDR3 totals 14 residues. The CDR3 DNA reads TGCGCCAGCAGCCAAGATGCGGTTCCAGATACGCAGTATTTT. Protein sequence: CASSQDAVPDTQYF.

This clonotype was detected many times. The chain links TRBV15 to TRBJ1-5, with D unclear. Germline V gene data show CDR1 as LNHNV and CDR2 as YYDKDF (reference sequence). V was shortened by 2 bases and J by 6 bases, with 20 bases between the two germline ends. The CDR3 is made up of 17 amino acids. As DNA, the CDR3 is TGTGCCACCAGCAGACAGACCCATACGGGTGTAATTCAGCCCCAGCATTTT. Residues: CATSRQTHTGVIQPQHF.

This clonotype came up many times. The chain couples TRBV30 to TRBJ2-7; tentatively, D is TRBD1 or TRBD2 (6 bases each). This CDR3 comprises 12 residues. Germline V gives CDR1 GTSNPN, CDR2 SVGIG (reference sequence). Trimming left V 2 bases short and J 7 bases short, with 12 bases between. CDR3 loop: CAWSPGAGEQYF. DNA for the CDR3: TGTGCCTGGAGTCCGGGGGCAGGAGAGCAGTACTTC.

This clonotype occurred a few times. The chain recombines TRBV18 with TRBJ2-5, with D perhaps assigned TRBD1 or TRBD2 (5 bases each). This CDR3 spans 13 amino acids. The V gene lost 2 bases and the J gene lost 4 bases, with 8 bases spanning the gap. The V gene's germline CDR1 is KGHSH and CDR2 LQKENI. The CDR3 protein is CASSPGGAETQYF. CDR3 in DNA: TGTGCCAGCTCACCAGGGGGTGCAGAGACCCAGTACTTC.

This clonotype was seen more than once but under ten times. The rearrangement joins TRBV28 to TRBJ2-1; tentatively, D is TRBD1 (5 bases). Trimming took 6 bases from V and 0 from J, leaving 9 bases between them. Germline V gives CDR1 MDHEN, CDR2 SYDVKM. The CDR3 totals 14 residues. CDR3 DNA sequence: TGTGCCAGCAGGGGGCGAAGCTCCTACAATGAGCAGTTCTTC. Protein product: CASRGRSSYNEQFF.

Concerning this clonotype: This may stem from a read error, because a much larger clone lies one nucleotide away. The chain recombines TRBV5-6 with TRBJ2-1; possibly TRBD1 for D (6 bases). There are 13 residues in the CDR3. Germline V gene sequence: CDR1 SGHDT, CDR2 YYEEEE. Deletions cut 0 bases from V and 12 bases from J, with 13 bases between. Written as DNA, the CDR3 is TGTGCCAGCAGCTTGGGGACAGCTTGGGTGCAGTTCTTC. Protein sequence: CASSLGTAWVQFF.

The sample holds a few counts of this clonotype. The chain joins TRBV28 to TRBJ2-7; D gene uncertain. CDR1 is MDHEN and CDR2 is SYDVKM in the germline V gene. V was clipped by 5 bases and J by 1 base, with 9 bases between them. The CDR3 has 13 amino acids. The CDR3 region has the DNA TGTGCCAGCAGTCGGGCGCCGTCCTACGAGCAGTACTTC. This sequence encodes CASSRAPSYEQYF. The complete variable domain, with remaining parts taken from reference TRBV28 and TRBJ2-7, reads DVKVTQSSRYLVKRTGEKVFLECVQDMDHENMFWYRQDPGLGLRLIYFSYDVKMKEKGDIPEGYSVSREKKERFSLILESASTNQTSMYLCASSRAPSYEQYFGPGTRLTVT.

The table lists this clonotype with many counts. The chain joins TRBV20-1 to TRBJ2-7; TRBD2 aligns across 9 bases. V lost 8 bases to trimming and J lost 4 bases; unmatched junction nucleotides: 12. The germline V gene encodes CDR1 DFQATT and CDR2 SNEGSKA (reference sequence). CDR3 length: 14 amino acids. This chain's CDR3 is CSLTRSLAGYEQYF. The CDR3 region has the DNA TGCAGTCTAACTAGGTCCCTAGCGGGATACGAGCAGTACTTC.

Notes on this clonotype: It may be a read error: a sequence one base away is much more abundant. V gene TRBV11-3 combines with J gene TRBJ2-1; the match to TRBD2 covers 10 bases. V shed 4 bases, J shed 8 bases, and the junction held 5 bases outside the gene matches. The CDR3 has 14 residues. CDR1 SGHNT and CDR2 YENEEA come from the germline V gene. For the CDR3, the DNA is TGTGCCAGCAGCTCTCAGCGGGGGGGATATGAGCAGTTCTTC. Protein: CASSSQRGGYEQFF.

In regard to this clonotype: A read error may produce the germline difference seen at one junction end. This chain links TRBV3-1 with TRBJ2-2; 12 bases are shared with TRBD2. The germline CDR1 and CDR2 sequences are LGHDT and YNNKEL (reference sequence). The CDR3 consists of 19 residues. This CDR3 reads CASSQVTLAGGLHTGELSF. CDR3 coding DNA: TGTGCCAGCAGCCAAGTTACTCTAGCGGGAGGGCTCCACACCGGGGAGCTGTCTTTT.

The chain is built from TRBV9 and TRBJ1-5; D is unclear. The germline V gene encodes CDR1 SGDLS and CDR2 YYNGEE. The ends were cut back, 4 bases at V and 3 bases at J, with 14 bases in the middle. The CDR3 is 15 residues long. The CDR3 DNA reads as TGTGCCAGCAGCCCCCATGAGGGAAACAATCAGCCCCAGCATTTT. Its protein product is CASSPHEGNNQPQHF. Using reference TRBV9 and TRBJ1-5 for the parts outside the CDR3, the full variable domain is DSGVTQTPKHLITATGQRVTLRCSPRSGDLSVYWYQQSLDQGLQFLIQYYNGEERAKGNILERFSAQQFPDLHSELNLSSLELGDSALYFCASSPHEGNNQPQHFGDGTRLSIL.